These T cell receptor beta chains were read from a single sample in a study of shared clonotypes between healthy human individuals. Clones were read by immunoSEQ multiplex PCR, and TCRdb kept only the in-frame ones, dropping some. The table lists approximately 710,000 clones, less than 95% of them singletons. Sequenced material: memory CD8+ T cells from PBMCs. The receptors shown here come from a man aged 18-30 years in good health. Some clones in this sample may be carry-over from other donors' samples. Both conserved end residues are trimmed from each CDR3.

v_gene: TRBV2; CDR3aa: ASSVRGHNYGYT
v_gene: TRBV19; CDR3aa: ASSTRTSGNYEQY
v_gene: TRBV10-3; CDR3aa: AISPGSSNEKLF
v_gene: TRBV11-2; CDR3aa: ASSLNPANTGELF
v_gene: TRBV19; CDR3aa: ASSTGRYNEKLF
v_gene: TRBV20-1; CDR3aa: SEGPPGYT
v_gene: TRBV5-1; CDR3aa: ASSLGMRRDEQY
v_gene: TRBV7-9; CDR3aa: ASSLVRGHYNEQF
v_gene: TRBV27; CDR3aa: ASSLRDREETQY
v_gene: TRBV14; CDR3aa: ASSEMRGAREKLF
v_gene: TRBV7-9; CDR3aa: ASSPLLGEKLF
v_gene: TRBV6-1; CDR3aa: ASSERLGGPSPLH
v_gene: TRBV9; CDR3aa: ASSVEARLTSSYEQY
v_gene: TRBV5-1; CDR3aa: ASSIPLAGSTDTQY
v_gene: TRBV27; CDR3aa: ASSLGGLIEQY
v_gene: TRBV30; CDR3aa: AWSDYQGGLTEAF
v_gene: TRBV9; CDR3aa: ASSGGAALAGVFYEQY
v_gene: TRBV28; CDR3aa: ASSPQQGPNTEAF
v_gene: TRBV2; CDR3aa: ASSGYPTDQLNTDTQY
v_gene: TRBV14; CDR3aa: ASSQEPREHSYEQY
v_gene: TRBV5-1; CDR3aa: ASSLAQLARTGELF
v_gene: TRBV9; CDR3aa: ASSPTTLRADNEQF
v_gene: TRBV27; CDR3aa: ASSFNPIYYEQY
v_gene: TRBV5-6; CDR3aa: ASSPVSGERYEQF
v_gene: TRBV9; CDR3aa: ASSVTSGIANEQF
v_gene: TRBV4-1; CDR3aa: ASSHRNEQF